This TCR beta chain was identified in a study of molecular identifiers for immune sequencing clone quantification. The CDR3 extends over 15 amino acids. The germline gives CDR1 SEHNR, CDR2 FQNEAQ (reference sequence). Remarks on this clonotype: A much bigger clone sits one base away, suggesting this may be a read error.

Using its own MiXCR run on the PCR reads, TCRdb lists one record per CDR3 protein. The sample holds about 320,000 distinct CDR3 sequences; about 22% are singletons and the top ten take 0.81%. The chain recombines TRBV7-9 with TRBJ2-1, with 7 bases fitting TRBD1. This receptor was obtained from a human donor in good health. Some libraries in this study had Jurkat cell RNA spiked in. The specimen sequenced was naive CD8+ T cells from blood, with Jurkat cell RNA spiked in. Noted subset: FACS-sorted CD8+CD4-CCR7+CD45RA+ naive T cells. DNA of the CDR3: TGTGCCAGCAGCCCGACCGGGACAGCTTACAATGTGCAGTTCTTC. Protein product: CASSPTGTAYNVQFF.